The T cell receptor beta chain described here comes from a study of blood T cell repertoires in COVID-19 (dated by TCRdb to about 2020). About the investigation overall: Samples from collaborators originated in the United States, Italy and Spain and spanned both the acute and convalescent phases of COVID-19. Where HLA class I and class II types were available, the types were taken from metadata supplied by the sample provider, not from assay-based typing. The repertoires were released in a freely available public database meant as a resource for research on the immune response to SARS-CoV-2. The samples were drawn from the first 160 participants of the ongoing ImmuneRACE study and from 950 to 1,500 subjects provided by 6 global collaborators. Sample metadata almost always included a de-identified subject ID, COVID-19 status, age in years and sex. The dataset comprised deeply sampled blood TCRbeta repertoires from subjects exposed to, actively infected with, or recovered from COVID-19. The material from the prospective study consisted of cDNA or gDNA derived from T cells, B-cell-depleted T cells, or PBMCs. Summary of the overall study and its limitations: The quantity of clinical and demographic metadata differed by source and by participant and was supplied without curation.

Turning to this clone: Its antigen target is currently unknown. Qualities for individual bases were not recorded, and no much larger clone is one base off.

Each collaborating institution followed its own protocols to collect whole blood in K2EDTA tubes. For TCRbeta analysis, collaborators shipped samples as frozen whole blood, isolated PBMCs, or DNA extracted from either of those sample types. The immunoSEQ Assay, a bias-controlled multiplex PCR, was used to amplify TCRbeta CDR3 regions from genomic DNA. In the paper's pipeline: Nucleated cell counts per sample were estimated from amplification of reference gene primers within the assay. To quantify the absolute abundance of each unique TCRbeta CDR3 rearrangement, sequence reads were collapsed and filtered. For each sample, productive Simpson clonality was calculated as the square root of Simpson's diversity index over productive rearrangements. TCRdb retrieved this table from immuneACCESS and kept in-frame rearrangements only. Not all clones are present; in checked studies, unresolved V genes account for under half, and no reason is known for the remainder. The V and J calls and clone size are taken from that table; D and trimming were inferred from the DNA. Across this sample there are some 140,000 clones, with about 86% seen only once. The ten largest make up over 7.5% of the sample.

This sequence was found in a woman aged 55 to 70 with active or convalescent COVID-19. Sequenced: peripheral blood.

The CDR3 corresponds to CASSGVSGSSTDTQYF. The DNA sequence is given as TGTGCCAGCAGCGGGGTATCTGGTTCTAGCACAGATACGCAGTATTTT. Recombination connected TRBV28 to TRBJ2-3; the D segment could be TRBD2, given 5 matching bases. From a lookup of the germline V gene, CDR1 and CDR2 are MDHEN and SYDVKM. Between the V and J ends, shortened by 6 bases and 0 bases respectively, the junction contains 16 bases. CDR3 length: 16 amino acids, cysteine to phenylalanine. CDR3 DNA is the only sequence kept; it has 48 bases, read in frame from the first base.